Shown below are 12 T cell receptor beta chains from a single sample sequenced in a study of human T cells and chemical hapten exposure. TCRdb itself ran the RACE reads through MiXCR, one entry per CDR3 protein. This table holds 50,000 or so distinct CDR3 sequences, about 10% found once. Time point described: patch test 1, 2 weeks after DPC sensitization. As for treatment: therapeutic diphenylcyclopropenone sensitization with weekly scalp DPC. Unfractionated whole blood was the source from which total RNA was extracted. Here the sequenced sample was whole blood, taken in connection with sensitization to the hapten diphenylcyclopropenone (DPC). The receptors derive from a woman between 40 and 55 years old with alopecia areata. Some clones in this sample may be carry-over from other donors' samples.

This chain connects TRBV7-9 to TRBJ2-5; D is ambiguous. The CDR3 consists of 15 residues. Germline CDR1 reads SEHNR; CDR2 reads FQNEAQ (reference sequence). Deletions cut 5 bases from V and 4 bases from J, with 17 bases between. CDR3 residues: CASSIFTTWGETQYF. The CDR3 DNA sequence: TGTGCCAGCAGCATCTTTACAACATGGGGAGAGACCCAGTACTTC.

This clonotype appeared once. V and J are TRBV29-1 and TRBJ1-2; D is possibly TRBD1 (5 bases). Trimming removed 5 bases at V and 3 bases at J, with 10 bases between. The CDR3 is made up of 12 amino acids. CDR1 and CDR2 (germline): SQVTM, ANQGSEA. The CDR3 DNA reads TGCAGCGTTTGGCAGGGAGACTATGGCTACACCTTC. Protein product: CSVWQGDYGYTF. Combining the CDR3 with reference TRBV29-1 and TRBJ1-2 gives the whole variable domain SAVISQKPSRDICQRGTSLTIQCQVDSQVTMMFWYRQQPGQSLTLIATANQGSEATYESGFVIDKFPISRPNLTFSTLTVSNMSPEDSSIYLCSVWQGDYGYTFGSGTRLTVV.

V gene TRBV7-2 combines with J gene TRBJ2-3; weak D call: TRBD2 (5 bases). The V end lost 1 base, the J end lost 2 bases, and 16 bases lay between the germline ends. CDR3 length equals 17 residues. CDR1 and CDR2 from the germline V gene are SGHTA and FQGNSA. The DNA of the CDR3 is TGTGCCAGCAGCTTAGTTGGGCTAGCCCTTCACACAGATACGCAGTATTTT. It translates to CASSLVGLALHTDTQYF.

A few counts support this clonotype. CDR3 nucleotides: TGTGCCAGCAGCCCCCCGGGGTATCGGCCCCAGCATTTT. Translation: CASSPPGYRPQHF. The V gene is TRBV28, the J gene TRBJ1-5; D is uncertain. CDR1 and CDR2 (germline): MDHEN, SYDVKM. The CDR3 is made up of 13 amino acids. Trimming took off 6 bases at V and 9 bases at J, with 15 bases between the two ends.

This clonotype was observed at least ten times. This chain connects TRBV6-1 to TRBJ1-3; 7 bases fit TRBD1. The germline V gene encodes CDR1 MNHNS and CDR2 SASEGT. The length of the CDR3 is 15 residues. With V trimmed by 7 bases and J by 0 bases, 6 bases remained unmatched. The CDR3 reads CASTNDRVSGNTIYF. CDR3 coding DNA: TGTGCCAGCACTAACGACAGGGTCTCTGGAAACACCATATATTTT.

This clonotype was detected a few times. This chain joins TRBV6-1 and TRBJ2-7; a weak D match, TRBD1 (5 bases). Between the trimmed V and J ends, which lost 7 bases and 6 bases, there was a span of 19 bases. Germline V gene sequence: CDR1 MNHNS, CDR2 SASEGT. This CDR3 has 14 amino acids. CDR3 loop: CASKLSRQSREQYF. The CDR3 coding sequence is TGTGCCAGCAAGTTGTCACGACAGTCGCGCGAGCAGTACTTC.

There are a few counts of this clonotype. J is TRBJ2-5 and V is TRBV3-1, with 7 bases aligning to TRBD2. The trim removed 4 bases at V and 4 bases at J, leaving 6 bases unmatched. This CDR3 comprises 14 residues. Germline CDR1 and CDR2: LGHDT and YNNKEL (reference sequence). The CDR3: CASSPGRKGETQYF. CDR3 nucleotides: TGTGCCAGCAGCCCCGGGAGGAAGGGAGAGACCCAGTACTTC.

This clonotype was detected many times. The rearrangement joins TRBV18 to TRBJ1-5; D is unresolved. CDR1 is KGHSH and CDR2 is LQKENI in the germline V gene. Trimming took 3 bases from V and 0 from J, leaving 15 bases between them. The CDR3 extends over 17 amino acids. Here the CDR3 reads CASSPTLTSYSNQPQHF. The CDR3 DNA reads TGTGCCAGCTCACCCACCTTGACGAGTTATAGCAATCAGCCCCAGCATTTT.

In regard to this clonotype: A read error may explain this, as a much larger clone is one base away. This rearrangement joins TRBV7-9 to TRBJ2-3, with 9 bases aligning to TRBD1. The trim removed 5 bases at V and 2 bases at J, leaving 11 bases unmatched. There are 17 residues in the CDR3. The germline CDR1 and CDR2 sequences are SEHNR and FQNEAQ (reference sequence). The CDR3 spells CASSPLLQGANTDTQYF. The CDR3 DNA sequence: TGTGCCAGCAGCCCCCTACTACAGGGGGCAAACACAGATACGCAGTATTTT.

Many counts were recorded for this clonotype. V is TRBV29-1 and J is TRBJ2-5; no clear D. V lost 4 bases and J 1 base, leaving 7 bases between the germline ends. CDR1 and CDR2 (germline): SQVTM, ANQGSEA. CDR3 length: 12 amino acids. The CDR3 sequence: CSVVAPQETQYF. The CDR3 DNA reads as TGCAGCGTTGTGGCGCCCCAAGAGACCCAGTACTTC.

The chain uses TRBV28 and TRBJ1-1; no clear D gene. Germline CDR1 MDHEN, CDR2 SYDVKM. The length of the CDR3 is 12 residues. Deletions cut 7 bases from V and 1 base from J, with 7 bases between. The CDR3 protein is CASKSGNTEAFF. Written as DNA, the CDR3 is TGTGCCAGCAAGTCCGGGAACACTGAAGCTTTCTTT.

This clonotype occurred many times. This rearrangement joins TRBV30 to TRBJ1-1, with a possible D match to TRBD1 (6 bases). The CDR3 loop spans 15 amino acids. Germline-derived CDR1 and CDR2 are GTSNPN and SVGIG (reference sequence). V lost 2 bases to trimming and J lost 1 base, with 14 bases between them. The CDR3 reads CAWSRQGRGNTEAFF. CDR3 DNA: TGTGCCTGGAGTAGGCAGGGGAGGGGGAACACTGAAGCTTTCTTT.